This TCR beta chain was observed in a study of blood T cell repertoires in COVID-19. Study in general: Acute-phase and convalescent COVID-19 samples originated in the United States, Italy and Spain. T cells, B-cell-depleted T cells, or PBMCs provided the cDNA or gDNA that served as material.

The CDR3 is 13 residues long. Germline V CDR1 and CDR2: KGHDR, SFDVKD. The germline V and J ends were trimmed by 1 base and 6 bases, with 8 bases remaining between them. Authors' analysis steps: Using reference gene primer amplification, nucleated cell counts were estimated. Sequencing was performed with immunoSEQ multiplex PCR; in TCRdb, only in-frame clones are kept and a portion is missing. V, J and clone size reflect that table, while D and trimming were determined from the DNA. Found here are 210,000 or so clones, approximately 90% of them singletons; the top ten hold 4% to 5.5%. The source of this sequence is a woman in her forties with acute or convalescent COVID-19. The V and J genes are TRBV24-1 and TRBJ2-5, with D possibly TRBD1 on 5 matching bases. The sample consisted of peripheral blood. The CDR3 protein is CATSDFAGKTQYF. As DNA, the CDR3 is TGTGCCACCAGTGATTTCGCAGGGAAGACCCAGTACTTC.